This TCR beta chain was sequenced in a study of a mutant IDH1 vaccine in newly diagnosed glioma. Study-wide context: In weeks 1, 3, 5, 7, 11, 15, 19 and 23, patients were vaccinated. Investigators started vaccination 4-6 weeks after radiotherapy alone, or with temozolomide cycles. General study findings and limits: Pseudoprogression seemed unlinked to shifts in top peripheral T cell clonotypes.

The length of the CDR3 is 15 residues. Unmatched junction bases numbered 6, after V lost 3 bases and J lost 2 bases. Germline CDR1 is SGHRS and CDR2 is YFSETQ. The assay was immunoSEQ multiplex PCR, and TCRdb's table has in-frame clones only and misses some. Seen here are some 130,000 clones, about four fifths observed once, and the top ten hold less than 7%. For this clone: Its antigen is undetermined.

The time point: week 11, during vaccination. Every single dose of the vaccine, 300 ug of mutant IDH1 20-mer peptide, came with topical imiquimod. This chain joins TRBV5-1 and TRBJ2-7; 9 positions match TRBD2. Sequenced material: PBMCs, taken from a glioma patient whose treatment included an IDH1 peptide vaccine. The clonotype was recovered from a man in his forties or fifties with glioma. CDR3 sequence: CASSSVAGGTYEQYF. Here the CDR3 DNA reads TGCGCCAGCAGCTCCGTGGCGGGAGGGACCTACGAGCAGTACTTC.